Listed here are 25 T cell receptor beta chains from one sample, sequenced in a study of blood T cells in healthy people across ages. A second PCR, run for about 7 to 11 cycles, used a sample-barcoded 5' primer plus a J-beta primer mix. TCRdb itself ran the 5' RACE reads through MiXCR, one entry per CDR3 protein. The table shows about 650,000 distinct CDR3 sequences, with approximately 29% occurring only once. The specimen sequenced was blood. These receptors were obtained from a woman of 80 years or more in good health.

This clonotype was observed many times. The chain has TRBV7-6 and TRBJ2-7; TRBD2 might be the D (5 bases). The CDR3 is 13 amino acids. The V gene's germline CDR1 is SGHVS and CDR2 FNYEAQ. With 2 bases removed from V and 7 bases from J, the gap between germline ends came to 12 bases. CDR3 coding DNA: TGTGCCAGCAGCTTAAAGGCTCCGGGGGAGCAGTACTTC. This sequence encodes CASSLKAPGEQYF. The whole variable domain, filled in from reference TRBV7-6 and TRBJ2-7, reads GAGVSQSPRYKVTKRGQDVALRCDPISGHVSLYWYRQALGQGPEFLTYFNYEAQQDKSGLPNDRFSAERPEGSISTLTIQRTEQRDSAMYRCASSLKAPGEQYFGPGTRLTVT.

In this sample, this clonotype turned up many times. The chain combines TRBV30 with TRBJ2-6; weak D call: TRBD1 (6 bases). The CDR3 length is 15 residues. V lost 3 bases to trimming and J lost 0 bases, with 9 bases between them. Per germline, CDR1 GTSNPN and CDR2 SVGIG (reference sequence). The CDR3 loop is CAWSIGGSGANVLTF. CDR3 bases: TGTGCCTGGAGCATAGGGGGCTCTGGGGCCAACGTCCTGACTTTC.

This clonotype was counted at least ten times. The chain employs TRBV20-1 and TRBJ1-4; a weak D match, TRBD1 (5 bases). CDR1 is DFQATT and CDR2 is SNEGSKA in the germline V gene (reference sequence). The germline V and J ends were trimmed by 0 bases and 5 bases, with 16 bases remaining between them. The CDR3 length is 16 residues. Here the CDR3 reads CSARDGQGGGNEKLFF. The CDR3 coding sequence is TGCAGTGCTAGAGATGGGCAGGGCGGAGGCAATGAAAAACTGTTTTTT.

This rearrangement joins TRBV10-1 to TRBJ2-1; 8 bases are shared with TRBD1. V lost 3 bases and J lost 8; bases outside the gene matches: 9. Germline lookup yields CDR1 WNHNN and CDR2 SYGVQD (reference sequence). The CDR3 is made up of 15 amino acids. This CDR3 reads CASSDPRGQGDEQFF. The CDR3 DNA reads as TGCGCCAGCAGTGATCCAAGAGGACAGGGTGATGAGCAGTTCTTC.

This clonotype was picked up one time. This chain joins TRBV19 and TRBJ1-5, with D perhaps TRBD1 (5 bases). V dropped 3 bases and J dropped 5 bases, with 11 bases sitting between them. Germline V gene data show CDR1 as LNHDA and CDR2 as SQIVND (reference sequence). This CDR3 comprises 14 residues. The CDR3 spells CASSMQGQYQPQHF. The CDR3 coding sequence is TGTGCCAGTAGTATGCAGGGTCAATATCAGCCCCAGCATTTT.

This clonotype has at least ten counts. The chain combines TRBV4-3 with TRBJ1-1; no clear D gene. The V gene's germline CDR1 is LGHNA and CDR2 YSLEER. This CDR3 spans 13 amino acids. V lost 5 bases and J lost 7, with 14 bases in between. The CDR3 loop reads CASSAQVPGEAFF. Written as DNA, the CDR3 is TGCGCCAGCAGCGCCCAGGTACCGGGTGAAGCTTTCTTT.

In this sample, this clonotype turned up many times. The chain couples TRBV12-3 or TRBV12-4 to TRBJ2-7, with 12 positions matching TRBD1. This CDR3 contains 18 residues. The V and J ends lost 1 base and 2 bases, in that order; junction bases with no gene match: 9. CDR3 bases: TGTGCCAGCAGTTTAGGGTGGGACAGGGGGCGCAGGGCCTACGAGCAGTACTTC. It yields the protein CASSLGWDRGRRAYEQYF.

This clonotype was counted many times. V and J are TRBV6-5 and TRBJ1-1; no clear D gene. CDR3 size: 14 residues. Trimming removed 4 bases from V and 0 bases from J, with 9 bases in between. Looked up from germline, CDR1 is MNHEY and CDR2 is SVGAGI. CDR3 coding DNA: TGTGCCAGCAGTTCCAGGAGCATGAACACTGAAGCTTTCTTT. It encodes CASSSRSMNTEAFF.

On this clonotype: Compared with germline, one end of the junction differs, possibly owing to a read error. V gene TRBV5-6 combines with J gene TRBJ2-4; D perhaps matches TRBD1 (5 bases). The J call is in doubt because the DNA end fits TRBJ2-7 better. The CDR3 has 13 residues. CDR1 is SGHDT and CDR2 is YYEEEE in the germline V gene. CDR3 DNA: TGTGCCGGCAGCTTTTCAGGGTCCTACGAGCAGTACTTC. This gives the protein CAGSFSGSYEQYF.

On this clonotype itself: Possible read error: a much larger clone is one base away. CDR3 sequence (DNA): TGCGCCAGCAGCTTGGGGACTGCAATCTCCACAGATGCGCAGTATTTT. It specifies CASSLGTAISTDAQYF. The chain couples TRBV5-1 to TRBJ2-3; weak D call: TRBD2 (5 bases). In germline, CDR1 is SGHRS, CDR2 YFSETQ. The CDR3 is 16 amino acids. The whole variable domain, filled in from reference TRBV5-1 and TRBJ2-3, reads KAGVTQTPRYLIKTRGQQVTLSCSPISGHRSVSWYQQTPGQGLQFLFEYFSETQRNKGNFPGRFSGRQFSNSRSEMNVSTLELGDSALYLCASSLGTAISTDAQYFGPGTRLTVL.

The V call is TRBV10-3, the J call TRBJ1-1; D ambiguous. Looked up from germline, CDR1 is ENHRY and CDR2 is SYGVKD. The CDR3 consists of 15 residues. The V gene lost 3 bases and the J gene lost 0 bases, with 11 bases spanning the gap. The CDR3 nucleotides are TGTGCCATCAGTGACCCCGTGCCCTTGAACACTGAAGCTTTCTTT. This encodes CAISDPVPLNTEAFF.

Remarks on this clonotype: Its ends do not fully match the called genes, so a read error is possible. This chain joins TRBV3-1 and TRBJ2-3; D possibly matches TRBD1 or TRBD2 (6 bases each). This CDR3 is built from 17 residues. The germline V gene has CDR1 LGHDT and CDR2 YNNKEL (reference sequence). CDR3 protein: CASGQDRRGVAQDAQYF. Written as DNA, the CDR3 is TGTGCCAGCGGCCAAGATAGGAGGGGGGTGGCACAAGATGCGCAGTATTTT.

A note on this clonotype: This may arise from a read error, as a much more abundant clone is one base away. This chain connects TRBV6-5 to TRBJ1-1; 10 bases match TRBD1. This CDR3 spans 14 amino acids. Germline V lookup: CDR1 MNHEY, CDR2 SVGAGI. Losses at the gene ends were 4 bases for V and 4 bases for J; bases not matched to a gene: 3. The CDR3 nucleotides read TGTGCCAGCAGTTGCGGACAGGGGGGCACTGAAGCTTTCTTT. Protein: CASSCGQGGTEAFF.

The chain couples TRBV7-2 to TRBJ1-1, with a weak D call TRBD1 (5 bases). Germline V gives CDR1 SGHTA, CDR2 FQGNSA. The CDR3 is 15 residues long. V dropped 4 bases and J dropped 3 bases, with 15 bases sitting between them. As DNA, the CDR3 is TGTGCCAGCAGCTCGGGACCGACGAGCGACACTGAAGCTTTCTTT. It codes for CASSSGPTSDTEAFF.

Ten or more counts support this clonotype. This chain links TRBV7-3 with TRBJ2-3; 10 bases map to TRBD2. Unmatched junction bases numbered 5, after V lost 5 bases and J lost 6 bases. Germline CDR1 is SGHTA and CDR2 is FQGTGA. This CDR3 contains 14 residues. The CDR3 here is CASSASGGGDTQYF. CDR3 DNA: TGTGCCAGCAGCGCTAGCGGGGGCGGGGATACGCAGTATTTT.

This clonotype has a count of ten or more. This rearrangement joins TRBV5-6 to TRBJ1-2, with D possibly TRBD1 on 5 matching bases. The length of the CDR3 is 19 residues. Germline loops: CDR1 SGHDT, CDR2 YYEEEE. The germline V and J ends were trimmed by 0 bases and 8 bases, with 29 bases remaining between them. CDR3 loop: CASSLEIGQPFSGQFGYTF. CDR3 coding DNA: TGTGCCAGCAGCTTGGAGATCGGGCAGCCTTTCTCCGGACAATTCGGCTACACCTTC. The full variable domain, its missing parts supplied by reference TRBV5-6 and TRBJ1-2, is DAGVTQSPTHLIKTRGQQVTLRCSPKSGHDTVSWYQQALGQGPQFIFQYYEEEERQRGNFPDRFSGHQFPNYSSELNVNALLLGDSALYLCASSLEIGQPFSGQFGYTFGSGTRLTVV.

A few counts support this clonotype. Possible read error: a much larger clone is one base away. The chain has TRBV20-1 and TRBJ1-2; D possibly corresponds to TRBD1 (5 bases). Deletions cut 4 bases from V and 6 bases from J, with 12 bases between. Germline CDR1 is DFQATT and CDR2 is SNEGSKA (reference sequence). The CDR3 spans 12 residues. CDR3 DNA: TGCAGTGCTACTCGGGCAGGGAATGGCTACACCTTC. Translated: CSATRAGNGYTF.

A remark on this clonotype: This may be a read error: a much more frequent sequence differs by one nucleotide. The chain employs TRBV5-1 and TRBJ2-5; TRBD1 agrees at 8 bases. The closer fit of TRBJ2-7 to the DNA end suggests the J call may be wrong. This CDR3 contains 14 residues. Germline assignment: CDR1 SGHRS and CDR2 YFSETQ. The CDR3 is CAIPPGQVFYEQYF. The CDR3 DNA reads TGCGCCATCCCCCCGGGACAGGTCTTCTACGAGCAGTACTTC.

This clonotype was observed a few times. This could be a read error, since a much larger clone is one nucleotide away. This chain links TRBV20-1 with TRBJ2-1; no clear D. The J call may be faulty, since TRBJ2-7 better matches the DNA end. Per the germline V gene, CDR1 is DFQATT and CDR2 is SNEGSKA (reference sequence). This CDR3 has 15 residues. CDR3: CSALGDLSSYNEQYF. In DNA form, the CDR3 reads TGCAGTGCTCTGGGCGACCTGAGCTCCTACAATGAGCAGTACTTC.

This clonotype turned up a few times. The chain combines TRBV25-1 with TRBJ1-6; D remains unclear. Germline assignment: CDR1 MGHDK and CDR2 SYGVNS. V dropped 3 bases and J dropped 10 bases, with 13 bases sitting between them. The CDR3 sequence is 14 residues long. The CDR3 region has the DNA TGTGCCAGCAGTGAGACGGCCTGGAGGTCACCCCTCCACTTT. As protein: CASSETAWRSPLHF.

This clonotype showed up many times. The V call is TRBV5-6, the J call TRBJ2-3, with TRBD1 matching 10 bases. The V gene end was trimmed by 7 bases and the J gene end by 6 bases; junction bases not matched to a gene: 5. Germline values: CDR1 SGHDT, CDR2 YYEEEE. The CDR3 spans 13 residues. The CDR3 sequence is CASSRQGADTQYF. The CDR3 bases are TGTGCCAGCTCTCGACAGGGGGCCGATACGCAGTATTTT.

Points on this clonotype: This could be a read error, since a much larger clone is one nucleotide away. V gene TRBV6-5 combines with J gene TRBJ2-7; D not certain. This CDR3 spans 13 amino acids. V was clipped by 0 bases and J by 1 base, with 4 bases between them. Germline CDR1 reads MNHEY; CDR2 reads SVGAGI. In nucleotides, the CDR3 is TGTGCCAGCAGTTACTCGACTTCCTACGAGCAGTACTTC. This translates into CASSYSTSYEQYF.

The chain carries TRBV24-1 and TRBJ1-5; D might be TRBD1 (5 bases). With 9 bases removed from V and 1 base from J, the gap between germline ends came to 9 bases. The germline V gene has CDR1 KGHDR and CDR2 SFDVKD. The CDR3 contains 13 residues. CDR3 DNA: TGTGCCACCTGGACATCAAGCAATCAGCCCCAGCATTTT. It yields the protein CATWTSSNQPQHF.

This clonotype was picked up many times. The J gene is TRBJ2-2, the V gene TRBV10-3; TRBD1 aligns across 7 bases. Germline CDR1 reads ENHRY; CDR2 reads SYGVKD. V was pared by 9 bases and J by 5 bases, with 9 bases of the junction left unmatched. CDR3 length: 14 residues. CDR3 residues: CAISIGTATGELFF. In nucleotides, the CDR3 is TGTGCCATATCGATCGGGACAGCGACCGGGGAGCTGTTTTTT.

In its sample, this clonotype was seen a few times. Sequence at one end of the junction differs from germline and may be a read error. The chain is built from TRBV7-7 and TRBJ1-1; no clear D gene. The CDR3 is 13 amino acids. Germline V gives CDR1 SSHAT, CDR2 FNYEAQ (reference sequence). The CDR3 nucleotides are TGTGCTAGCAGCCCCCTAAGTATGTCTGAAGCTTTCTTT. Its protein is CASSPLSMSEAFF. Supplemented by reference TRBV7-7 and TRBJ1-1, the full variable domain reads GAGVSQSPRYKVTKRGQDVTLRCDPISSHATLYWYQQALGQGPEFLTYFNYEAQPDKSGLPSDRFSAERPEGSISTLTIQRTEQRDSAMYRCASSPLSMSEAFFGQGTRLTVV.